A selection of T cell receptor beta chains follows, all from one sample in a study of metastatic and nonmetastatic thyroid tumors. TCRdb re-called clones from the PCR reads using MiXCR. The sample contains some 40,000 clones, roughly a sixth of which appear only once. Sequenced sample: blood. These receptor sequences come from a female donor with papillary thyroid cancer or a benign thyroid nodule (not recorded which). Some clones in this sample may be carry-over from other donors' samples. The conserved cysteine and the conserved F or W are not part of the CDR3 here. The order of the fields is V gene, J gene, CDR3 protein.

TRBV19,TRBJ1-5,ASPWTARNQPQH
TRBV13,TRBJ2-2,ASSTSPGLAVTGELF
TRBV5-1,TRBJ2-5,ASSGGTGELETQY
TRBV28,TRBJ1-1,ASSPSLWPNTEAF
TRBV4-1,TRBJ1-3,ASSQAGDNTIY
TRBV7-3,TRBJ2-1,ASSLFQQGSNEQF
TRBV10-3,TRBJ1-2,AISETGGYGYT
TRBV4-2,TRBJ2-1,ASSQATGSSYNEQF
TRBV7-9,TRBJ1-6,ASSLWGGKGSYNSPLH
TRBV4-1,TRBJ2-1,ASSQGPGSYNEQF
TRBV10-2,TRBJ2-5,ASTVDSFVETQY
TRBV10-2,TRBJ2-3,ASSEADTQY
TRBV24-1,TRBJ1-2,ATSGTADWGYGYT
TRBV6-2/TRBV6-3,TRBJ1-3,ASTSGGRGNTIY
TRBV29-1,TRBJ2-5,SAAQAGGETQY
TRBV5-4,TRBJ2-7,ASSPPPGTGAYEQY
TRBV6-1,TRBJ2-2,ASRLQGIITGELF
TRBV20-1,TRBJ1-6,SARVLFSSYNSPLH
TRBV6-1,TRBJ2-3,ASTPRGQGTDTQY
TRBV7-9,TRBJ2-1,ASSVTGNNEQF
TRBV25-1,TRBJ2-1,ASSESSYRGQQGNEQF
TRBV20-1,TRBJ1-4,SARGDYYEKLF
TRBV20-1,TRBJ2-2,SAGKNTGELF
TRBV30,TRBJ1-6,AWSRSSYNSPLH
TRBV7-9,TRBJ2-2,ASSGLNTGELF
TRBV27,TRBJ1-6,ASSLFPGNSPLH
TRBV12-3/TRBV12-4,TRBJ2-3,ASRTDGNTQY
TRBV6-2/TRBV6-3,TRBJ1-1,ASSYQGQGGRAF
TRBV11-3,TRBJ2-2,ASSSTVSGELF
TRBV28,TRBJ1-1,ASKGSENTEAF
TRBV6-1,TRBJ1-1,ASSWGGDTEAF
TRBV12-3/TRBV12-4,TRBJ2-2,ASSWGQGTGELF
TRBV6-5,TRBJ2-1,ASSFNSLTYNEQF
TRBV5-1,TRBJ1-1,ASSAVGGEAF
TRBV20-1,TRBJ1-1,SASSPDRDTEAF
TRBV27,TRBJ2-7,ASSFCTAAYEQY
TRBV7-2,TRBJ2-1,ASSKRTAYNEQF
TRBV20-1,TRBJ1-6,SAPGFASNSPLH
TRBV11-1,TRBJ2-7,ASSPKTRDRDYEQY
TRBV20-1,TRBJ2-5,SARILEAGETQY
TRBV28,TRBJ1-4,ASSRGGKNEKLF
TRBV6-1,TRBJ2-1,ASMHTTGINEQF
TRBV6-1,TRBJ2-4,ASSGEVYAKNIQY
TRBV7-9,TRBJ1-1,ASNPTANTEAF
TRBV7-9,TRBJ1-6,ASSSQGAVNSPLH
TRBV6-1,TRBJ1-2,ASRRGLDRGQGGYT
TRBV20-1,TRBJ2-1,SARDPRGSGGANEQF
TRBV6-1,TRBJ1-3,ASTQAGTGNTIY
TRBV7-9,TRBJ1-2,ASIRDNHGYT
TRBV4-2,TRBJ1-3,ASSQGFTGYGNTIY
TRBV5-1,TRBJ2-7,ASRSDRDEQY
TRBV19,TRBJ1-1,ASSIGNPGRDTEAF
TRBV7-2,TRBJ1-6,ALRSSYNSPLH
TRBV28,TRBJ1-2,ASSSPNTGAEWGYT
TRBV12-3/TRBV12-4,TRBJ2-1,ASSPGTLYNEQF
TRBV4-1,TRBJ2-5,ASSHPSGVQETQY
TRBV30,TRBJ2-4,AWSVLGTSLDIQY